The 8 T cell receptor beta chains below come from one sample, sequenced in a study of control samples from healthy donors and cancer patients (dated by TCRdb to the early 2020s). Library preparation employed the immunoSEQ multiplex PCR assay. In its TCRdb copy, this immuneACCESS table keeps in-frame sequences only and misses some clones. Where compared with another copy, unresolved V genes explain less than half of these, and the others have no known cause. The sample table lists around 140,000 clones, around nine tenths of them with a count of one. The top ten constitute 2% to 3% of the sample. The sample comprised blood. The receptors derive from a middle-aged man in good health.

The V and J genes are TRBV3-1 (or the pseudogene TRBV3-2) and TRBJ2-3; 10 bases are a match to TRBD2. The junction had 5 bases not matched to a gene; V was cut back by 4 bases and J by 4 bases. This CDR3 has 15 amino acids. From germline, CDR1 is LGHDT and CDR2 YNNKEL (reference sequence). Written as DNA, the CDR3 is TGTGCCAGCAGCCCAGCGGGGGGGCCGGCAGATACGCAGTATTTT. Translating it yields CASSPAGGPADTQYF.

The chain carries TRBV3-1 (or the pseudogene TRBV3-2) and TRBJ2-5; 13 nucleotides match TRBD2. The CDR3 extends over 17 amino acids. With V trimmed by 4 bases and J by 3 bases, 8 bases remained unmatched. Per germline, CDR1 LGHDT and CDR2 YNNKEL (reference sequence). CDR3 DNA sequence: TGTGCCAGCAGCCTAGGGGGAGGACTAGCGGGGGAAGAGACCCAGTACTTC. It yields the protein CASSLGGGLAGEETQYF.

The chain uses TRBV27 and TRBJ1-3; D gene unclear. Germline V lookup: CDR1 MNHEY, CDR2 SMNVEV (reference sequence). There are 16 residues in the CDR3. Deletions cut 6 bases from V and 0 bases from J, with 15 bases between. CDR3 DNA sequence: TGTGCCAGCAGACCCCCTTTTCGGCCCTCTGGAAACACCATATATTTT. Translated, it gives CASRPPFRPSGNTIYF.

V is TRBV3-1 (or the pseudogene TRBV3-2) and J is TRBJ2-1, with D maybe TRBD2 (5 bases). Trimming cost V 2 bases and J 9 bases, with 26 bases left between them. The CDR3 sequence is 18 residues long. Germline V lookup: CDR1 LGHDT, CDR2 YNNKEL (reference sequence). CDR3 bases: TGTGCCAGCAGCCAACCCCCTACCGGACTGCAGCCTTTAGGTGAGCAGTTCTTC. Residues: CASSQPPTGLQPLGEQFF.

The chain recombines TRBV10-2 with TRBJ2-7, with 9 nucleotides matching TRBD1. J lost 5 bases, V lost 5 bases, and 10 bases had no gene match. Germline V gene lookup returns CDR1 WSHSY and CDR2 SAAADI. This CDR3 contains 15 residues. CDR3 sequence: CASSYWTGVMDEQYF. Written as DNA, the CDR3 is TGCGCCAGCAGTTACTGGACAGGGGTAATGGACGAGCAGTACTTC.

The chain links TRBV7-9 to TRBJ2-1; tentatively, D is TRBD1 (6 bases). The CDR3 runs to 15 residues. Germline values: CDR1 SEHNR, CDR2 FQNEAQ (reference sequence). V was clipped by 1 base and J by 8 bases, with 15 bases between them. The CDR3 DNA reads TGTGCCAGCAGCTTAGTAGACAGGTTTGTCGATGAGCAGTTCTTC. This translates into CASSLVDRFVDEQFF.

This clone was seen only once. This chain links TRBV27 with TRBJ2-2; 13 nucleotides agree with TRBD2. The CDR3 has 18 residues. V shed 8 bases, J shed 0 bases, and the junction held 9 bases outside the gene matches. Germline V gives CDR1 MNHEY, CDR2 SMNVEV (reference sequence). CDR3 in amino acids: CASVGTSGTTANTGELFF. The CDR3, as DNA: TGTGCCAGCGTGGGGACTAGCGGGACGACCGCGAACACCGGGGAGCTGTTTTTT.

The genes are TRBV20-1 and TRBJ2-3; a weak D match, TRBD2 (7 bases). Trimming left V 3 bases short and J 2 bases short, with 12 bases between. Germline lookup yields CDR1 DFQATT and CDR2 SNEGSKA (reference sequence). This CDR3 has 14 residues. Written as DNA, the CDR3 is TGCAGTGCTAGTAAGGGGGGGGTCACAGATACGCAGTATTTT. It codes for CSASKGGVTDTQYF.